The sequence of this T cell receptor (beta chain) was determined in a study of blood T cell repertoires in COVID-19. In the original processing: Cell counts per sample came from amplifying reference gene primers. Clones were read by immunoSEQ multiplex PCR, and TCRdb kept only the in-frame ones, dropping some. V and J calls and clone size are those listed in that table; D and trimming were worked out from the DNA. The sample comprises 110,000 or so clones, less than 85% of which are singletons, and 10% to 15% rests with the top ten. This clonotype was obtained from a human donor in a cohort sampled during active COVID-19. The sample consisted of peripheral blood.

Here the CDR3 DNA reads TGTGCCAGCAGTTTCCGGTCCCGGAGCGTTACAGATACGCAGTATTTT. Translation: CASSFRSRSVTDTQYF. The chain links TRBV28 to TRBJ2-3, with D hard to call. The CDR3 has 16 amino acids. CDR1 is MDHEN, CDR2 SYDVKM, per germline. Between the trimmed V and J ends, which lost 3 bases and 3 bases, there was a span of 16 bases.